Listed below are T cell receptor beta chains from one sample, sequenced in a study of blood T cell repertoires in COVID-19. The repertoire was sequenced with immunoSEQ multiplex PCR; TCRdb's copy has only in-frame clones and lacks some. The data hold a few hundred thousand clones, with approximately 86% observed a single time. Sequenced input: peripheral blood. These receptors were taken from a woman in her seventies with active or convalescent COVID-19. The CDR3 runs from the conserved cysteine through the conserved F or W. The D gene is left open where the match is weak.

V gene: TRBV10-3; D gene: TRBD2; J gene: TRBJ2-1; CDR3 DNA: TGTGCCATCAGTGCCAGCGGGGGGGTCAATGAGCAGTTCTTC; CDR3 protein: CAISASGGVNEQFF
V gene: TRBV5-1; D gene: .; J gene: TRBJ1-1; CDR3 DNA: TGCGCCAGCAGCTTGTCGGGTTCTGAAGCTTTCTTT; CDR3 protein: CASSLSGSEAFF
V gene: TRBV18; D gene: .; J gene: TRBJ1-4; CDR3 DNA: TGTGCCAGCTCACCACCAGGCAGGGGCTGGGAAAGACTGTTTTTT; CDR3 protein: CASSPPGRGWERLFF
V gene: TRBV9; D gene: .; J gene: TRBJ2-1; CDR3 DNA: TGTGCCAGCAGCTCGCTTCCAGGGGGGACCTACAATGAGCAGTTCTTC; CDR3 protein: CASSSLPGGTYNEQFF
V gene: TRBV5-1; D gene: TRBD2; J gene: TRBJ2-1; CDR3 DNA: TGCGCCAGCAGGAGCGGGGGGGCCAGGATCAATGAGCAGTTCTTC; CDR3 protein: CASRSGGARINEQFF
V gene: TRBV12-3/TRBV12-4; D gene: TRBD2; J gene: TRBJ2-7; CDR3 DNA: TGTGCCAGCAAGGTGAGCGGGGGCTACGAGCAGTACTTC; CDR3 protein: CASKVSGGYEQYF
V gene: TRBV5-1; D gene: .; J gene: TRBJ2-4; CDR3 DNA: TGCGCCAGCAGCTTGGGCCTGCTTAGAGCCAAAAACATTCAGTACTTC; CDR3 protein: CASSLGLLRAKNIQYF
V gene: TRBV7-8; D gene: .; J gene: TRBJ2-5; CDR3 DNA: TGTGCCAGCACCGAAATCCCAGCCACGCGGGAGACCCAGTACTTC; CDR3 protein: CASTEIPATRETQYF
V gene: TRBV9; D gene: TRBD1; J gene: TRBJ1-2; CDR3 DNA: TGTGCCAGCAGCCCGAGACAGGGGGATTGGGATGGCTACACCTTC; CDR3 protein: CASSPRQGDWDGYTF
V gene: TRBV6-5; D gene: .; J gene: TRBJ2-5; CDR3 DNA: TGTGCCAGCAGTCCCGCGACAGGCCGGGAGACCCAGTACTTC; CDR3 protein: CASSPATGRETQYF
V gene: TRBV4-2; D gene: TRBD2; J gene: TRBJ2-3; CDR3 DNA: TGTGCCAGCAGCCAGCCTCTAGCGGGGAGTCAAGGTACGCAGTATTTT; CDR3 protein: CASSQPLAGSQGTQYF
V gene: TRBV9; D gene: .; J gene: TRBJ2-1; CDR3 DNA: TGTGCCAGCAGCTCCCTCCCGTGGGGGAGGTATGAGCAGTTCTTC; CDR3 protein: CASSSLPWGRYEQFF
V gene: TRBV2; D gene: .; J gene: TRBJ1-3; CDR3 DNA: TGTGCCAGCAGCTTTCAGGGATTCGGAAACACCATATATTTT; CDR3 protein: CASSFQGFGNTIYF